These 8 T cell receptor beta chains originate from one sample sequenced in a study of T cell changes during pregnancy in multiple sclerosis (dated by TCRdb to between 2017 and 2020). The receptor library was made with the immunoSEQ multiplex PCR assay. Not all clones reach the TCRdb copy of this immuneACCESS table, which keeps in-frame sequences only. Checked studies attribute under half of the gap to unresolved V genes and leave the rest unexplained. The sample data list 50,000 to 70,000 clones, and 93% of these were observed just once. The ten largest clones represent approximately 2% of the sample. The sample was peripheral blood, taken after pregnancy. These receptors originate from a female donor with multiple sclerosis, enrolled in a pregnancy study.

V and J are TRBV27 and TRBJ1-4; D remains unclear. Germline CDR1 is MNHEY and CDR2 is SMNVEV (reference sequence). The CDR3 consists of 12 residues. Trimming left V 5 bases short and J 7 bases short, with 8 bases between. The CDR3 DNA is TGTGCCAGCAGTGGCGGCTTTGAAAAACTGTTTTTT. It translates to CASSGGFEKLFF.

The chain uses TRBV9 and TRBJ2-1; D not certain. The V end was cut by 1 base, the J end by 9 bases, with 14 bases between. Germline CDR1 reads SGDLS; CDR2 reads YYNGEE. The CDR3 contains 14 residues. The CDR3 spells CASSVPPDSTEQFF. CDR3 in DNA: TGTGCCAGCAGCGTACCCCCAGACTCAACTGAGCAGTTCTTC.

The J gene is TRBJ2-5, the V gene TRBV7-2, with TRBD2 identical over 7 bases. The V gene end was trimmed by 7 bases and the J gene end by 5 bases; junction bases not matched to a gene: 13. The CDR3 is made up of 15 amino acids. Germline V CDR1 and CDR2: SGHTA, FQGNSA. CDR3 loop: CASTLSAGDVETQYF. The CDR3 nucleotides read TGTGCCAGCACCCTTAGTGCGGGAGATGTCGAGACCCAGTACTTC.

The rearrangement uses TRBV2 and TRBJ2-5, with TRBD2 as a possible D gene (5 bases). CDR1 SNHLY and CDR2 FYNNEI come from the germline V gene. V shed 8 bases and J shed 5 bases, with 12 bases lying between them. CDR3 length: 12 residues. The CDR3 sequence: CASLISGETQYF. CDR3 nucleotides: TGTGCCAGCCTTATCTCGGGGGAGACCCAGTACTTC.

The V and J genes are TRBV4-3 and TRBJ2-2; 9 bases match TRBD2. CDR1 and CDR2 from the germline V gene are LGHNA and YSLEER. The CDR3 extends over 16 amino acids. The V gene end was trimmed by 3 bases and the J gene end by 0 bases; junction bases not matched to a gene: 2. DNA of the CDR3: TGCGCCAGCAGCCACGGACTAGCGCCGAACACCGGGGAGCTGTTTTTT. Its translation is CASSHGLAPNTGELFF.

The rearrangement uses TRBV7-2 and TRBJ2-1; D remains ambiguous. V shed 2 bases and J shed 9 bases, with 14 bases lying between them. This CDR3 has 14 residues. The germline gives CDR1 SGHTA, CDR2 FQGNSA. CDR3 DNA sequence: TGTGCCAGCAGCTTACAAATGTCTAGAACTGAGCAGTTCTTC. Translated, it gives CASSLQMSRTEQFF.

The genes are TRBV18 and TRBJ2-3, with a tentative D call TRBD2 (5 bases). CDR1 is KGHSH, CDR2 LQKENI, per germline. This CDR3 is 14 amino acids long. Trimming took 3 bases from V and 1 from J, leaving 8 bases between them. Written as DNA, the CDR3 is TGTGCCAGCTCACCTTCAGCGGGCACAGATACGCAGTATTTT. It encodes CASSPSAGTDTQYF.

The chain has TRBV29-1 and TRBJ2-5; perhaps TRBD1 as D (6 bases). Per the germline V gene, CDR1 is SQVTM and CDR2 is ANQGSEA. The CDR3 has 13 residues. Trimming took off 5 bases at V and 5 bases at J, with 15 bases between the two ends. This CDR3 reads CSVRIGGWETQYF. CDR3 bases: TGCAGCGTTAGGATAGGGGGTTGGGAGACCCAGTACTTC.